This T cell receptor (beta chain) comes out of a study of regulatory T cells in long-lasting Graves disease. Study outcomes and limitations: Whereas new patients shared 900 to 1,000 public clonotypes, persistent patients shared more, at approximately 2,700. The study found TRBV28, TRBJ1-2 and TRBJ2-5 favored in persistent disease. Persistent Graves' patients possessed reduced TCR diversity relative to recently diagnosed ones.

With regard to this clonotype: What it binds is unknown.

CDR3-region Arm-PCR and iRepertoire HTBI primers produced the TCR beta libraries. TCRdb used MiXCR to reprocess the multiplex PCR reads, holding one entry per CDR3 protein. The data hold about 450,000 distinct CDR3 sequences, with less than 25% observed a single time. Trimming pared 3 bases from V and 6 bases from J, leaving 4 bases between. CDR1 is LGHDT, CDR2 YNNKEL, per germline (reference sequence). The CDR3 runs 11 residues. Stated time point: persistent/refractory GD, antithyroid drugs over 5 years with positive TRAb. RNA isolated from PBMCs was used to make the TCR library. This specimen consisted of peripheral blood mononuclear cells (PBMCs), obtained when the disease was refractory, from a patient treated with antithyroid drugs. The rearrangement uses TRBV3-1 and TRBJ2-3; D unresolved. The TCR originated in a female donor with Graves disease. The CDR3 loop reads CASSHKDTQYF. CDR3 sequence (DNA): TGTGCCAGCAGCCACAAGGATACGCAGTATTTT.